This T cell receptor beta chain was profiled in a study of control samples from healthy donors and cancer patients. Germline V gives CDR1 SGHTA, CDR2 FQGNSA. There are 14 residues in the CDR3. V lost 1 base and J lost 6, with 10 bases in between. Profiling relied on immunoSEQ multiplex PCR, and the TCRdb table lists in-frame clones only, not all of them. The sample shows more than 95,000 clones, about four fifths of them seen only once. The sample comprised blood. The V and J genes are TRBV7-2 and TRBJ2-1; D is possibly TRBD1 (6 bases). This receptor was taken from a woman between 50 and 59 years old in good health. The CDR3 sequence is CASSLVQGGNEQFF. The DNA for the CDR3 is TGTGCCAGCAGCTTAGTACAGGGTGGCAATGAGCAGTTCTTC.